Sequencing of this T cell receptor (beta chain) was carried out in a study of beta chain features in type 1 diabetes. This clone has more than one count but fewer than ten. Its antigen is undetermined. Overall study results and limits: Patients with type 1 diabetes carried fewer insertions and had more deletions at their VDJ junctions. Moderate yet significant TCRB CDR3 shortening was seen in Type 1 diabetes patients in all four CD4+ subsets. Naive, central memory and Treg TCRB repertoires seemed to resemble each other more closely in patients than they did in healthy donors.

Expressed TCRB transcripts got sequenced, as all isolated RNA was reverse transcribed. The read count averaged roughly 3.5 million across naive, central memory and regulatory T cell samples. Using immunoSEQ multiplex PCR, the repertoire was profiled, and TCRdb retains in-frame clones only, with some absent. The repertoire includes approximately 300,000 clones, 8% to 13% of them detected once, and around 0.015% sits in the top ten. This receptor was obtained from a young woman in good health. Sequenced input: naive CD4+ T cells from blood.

DNA for the CDR3: TGTGCCTGGAGTCAGGATGCCCCAGATACGCAGTATTTT. Its protein is CAWSQDAPDTQYF. The V call is TRBV30, the J call TRBJ2-3; no clear D gene. In germline, CDR1 is GTSNPN, CDR2 SVGIG (reference sequence). V shed 2 bases and J shed 4 bases, with 10 bases lying between them. The length of the CDR3 is 13 residues.